This TCR beta chain was recorded in a study of CD8+ T cells in alopecia areata. The overall study: Treated patients received severity scores based on the percentage of scalp area affected.

Germline CDR1 is SEHNR and CDR2 is FQNEAQ (reference sequence). The CDR3 runs 13 residues. Extraction and reverse transcription of RNA yielded cDNA as the sequencing template. Sequencing was performed with immunoSEQ multiplex PCR; in TCRdb, only in-frame clones are kept and a portion is missing. The sample has some 150,000 clones, less than 70% seen once. For this clone: The germline gene is not matched at one end of the junction; a read error may be the cause.

Treatment noted: oral pan-JAK inhibitor, 5-10 mg twice daily. The clonotype comes from a human donor with alopecia areata. The chain has TRBV7-9 and TRBJ2-5; D call uncertain. Sequenced material: CD8+ T cells sorted from blood, taken at week 4, from a patient treated with tofacitinib. CDR3 region: CASSLVYQETQYF. Here the CDR3 DNA reads TGTGCCAGCAGCTTAGTCTACCAGGAGACCCAGTACTTC.